This T cell receptor beta chain originates from a study of T-cell memory formation after mild COVID-19. The study's findings and limits: Contracting clones from day 15 to 85 had balanced CD4/CD8; later expanders favoured CD4+.

A few counts support this clonotype. Its cognate antigen is unknown. CDR3 size: 12 residues. Germline CDR1 and CDR2: DFQATT and SNEGSKA (reference sequence). The V and J ends lost 5 bases and 8 bases respectively, with 15 bases between them. TCRdb re-analysed the 5' RACE reads in MiXCR, keeping a single row per CDR3 protein. This table has about 430,000 distinct CDR3 sequences, about a sixth appearing once. This TCR was recovered from a man between 18 and 29 years old who had mild COVID-19 (a few samples of this study predate the infection). Cell type and time point are not known. The sequencing sample was made of PBMCs or a T cell subset sorted from them (not recorded which). This sequence joins TRBV20-1 and TRBJ1-2; D remains unclear. The CDR3 spells CSALDGPWGYTF. In nucleotides, the CDR3 is TGCAGTGCTCTGGACGGACCTTGGGGCTACACCTTC.